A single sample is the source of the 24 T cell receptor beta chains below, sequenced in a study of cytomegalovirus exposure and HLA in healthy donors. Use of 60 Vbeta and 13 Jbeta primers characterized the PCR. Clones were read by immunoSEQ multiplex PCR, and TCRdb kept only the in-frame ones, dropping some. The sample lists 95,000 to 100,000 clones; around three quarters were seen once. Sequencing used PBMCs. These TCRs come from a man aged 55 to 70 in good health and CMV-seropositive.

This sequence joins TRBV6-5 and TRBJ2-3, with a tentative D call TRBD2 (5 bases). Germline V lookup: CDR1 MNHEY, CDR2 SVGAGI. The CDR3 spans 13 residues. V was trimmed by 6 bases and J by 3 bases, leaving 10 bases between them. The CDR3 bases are TGTGCCAGCAGCAAGGACTTAACAGATACGCAGTATTTT. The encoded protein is CASSKDLTDTQYF.

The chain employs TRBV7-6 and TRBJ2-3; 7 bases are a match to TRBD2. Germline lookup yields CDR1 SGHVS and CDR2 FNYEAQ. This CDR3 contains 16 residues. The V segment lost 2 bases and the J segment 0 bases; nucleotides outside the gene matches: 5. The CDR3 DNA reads TGTGCCAGCAGCTTATCTAGCGGATCTAGCACAGATACGCAGTATTTT. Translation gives CASSLSSGSSTDTQYF.

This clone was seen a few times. The CDR3: CASSLQQNTEAFF. The CDR3 DNA follows: TGTGCCAGCAGCTTACAACAGAACACTGAAGCTTTCTTT. V gene TRBV5-4 combines with J gene TRBJ1-1; D remains ambiguous. V was shortened by 2 bases and J by 1 base, with 6 bases between the two germline ends. Germline CDR1 SGHNT, CDR2 YYREEE (reference sequence). This CDR3 comprises 13 residues.

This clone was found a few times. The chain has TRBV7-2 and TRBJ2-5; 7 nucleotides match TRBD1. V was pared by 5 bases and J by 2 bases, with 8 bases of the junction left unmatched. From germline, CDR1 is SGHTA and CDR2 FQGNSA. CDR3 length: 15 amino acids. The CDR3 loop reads CASSPLGQVQETQYF. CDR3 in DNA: TGTGCCAGCAGCCCTCTTGGACAGGTACAAGAGACCCAGTACTTC.

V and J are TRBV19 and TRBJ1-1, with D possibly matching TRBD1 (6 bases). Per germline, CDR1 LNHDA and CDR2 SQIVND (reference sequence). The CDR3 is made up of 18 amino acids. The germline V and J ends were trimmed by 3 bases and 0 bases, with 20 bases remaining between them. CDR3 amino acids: CASSISRGARRLNTEAFF. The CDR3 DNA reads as TGTGCCAGTAGTATTAGTCGGGGGGCGCGTCGACTGAACACTGAAGCTTTCTTT.

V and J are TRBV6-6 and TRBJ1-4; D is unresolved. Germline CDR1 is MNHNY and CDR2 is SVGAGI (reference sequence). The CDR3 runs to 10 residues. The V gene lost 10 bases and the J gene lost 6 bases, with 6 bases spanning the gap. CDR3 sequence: CATQYEKLFF. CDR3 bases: TGTGCCACTCAGTATGAAAAACTGTTTTTT.

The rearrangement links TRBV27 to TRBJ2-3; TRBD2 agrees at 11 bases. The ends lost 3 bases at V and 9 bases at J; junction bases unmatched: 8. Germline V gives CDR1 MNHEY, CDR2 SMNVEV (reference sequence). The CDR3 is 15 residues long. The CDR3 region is CASSFGTSGSGTQYF. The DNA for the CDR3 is TGTGCCAGCAGTTTTGGGACTAGCGGATCGGGGACGCAGTATTTT.

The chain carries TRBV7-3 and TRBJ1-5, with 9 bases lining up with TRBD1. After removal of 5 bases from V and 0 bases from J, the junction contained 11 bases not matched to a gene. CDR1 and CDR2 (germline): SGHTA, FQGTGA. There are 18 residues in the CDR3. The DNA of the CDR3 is TGTGCCAGCAGCCCTTACGGGGACAGGGAGTATAGCAATCAGCCCCAGCATTTT. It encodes CASSPYGDREYSNQPQHF.

The DNA for the CDR3 is TGTGCCAGCAGTGGGGACAGGCATGGCTACACCTTC. This encodes CASSGDRHGYTF. The genes are TRBV2 and TRBJ1-2; 8 positions agree with TRBD1. V gave up 4 bases and J gave up 6 bases; unmatched junction bases: 1. The CDR3 loop spans 12 amino acids. Germline CDR1 is SNHLY and CDR2 is FYNNEI.

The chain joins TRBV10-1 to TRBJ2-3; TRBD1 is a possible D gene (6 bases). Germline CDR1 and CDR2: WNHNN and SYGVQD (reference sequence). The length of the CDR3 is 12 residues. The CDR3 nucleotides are TGCGCTACGGACAGCAACCCCGATACGCAGTATTTT. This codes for CATDSNPDTQYF.

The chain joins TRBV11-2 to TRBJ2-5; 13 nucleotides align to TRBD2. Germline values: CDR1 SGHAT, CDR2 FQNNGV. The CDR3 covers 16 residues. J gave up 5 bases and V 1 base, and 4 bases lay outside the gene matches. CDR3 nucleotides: TGTGCCAGCAGCTTAGGGACTAGCGGGGGTGGCGAGACCCAGTACTTC. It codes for CASSLGTSGGGETQYF.

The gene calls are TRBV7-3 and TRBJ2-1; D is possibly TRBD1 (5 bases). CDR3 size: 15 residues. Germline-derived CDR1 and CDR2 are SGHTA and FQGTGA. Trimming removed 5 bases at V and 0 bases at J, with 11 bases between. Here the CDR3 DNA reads TGTGCCAGCAGCACTGGGGCGAGCTCCTACAATGAGCAGTTCTTC. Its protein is CASSTGASSYNEQFF.

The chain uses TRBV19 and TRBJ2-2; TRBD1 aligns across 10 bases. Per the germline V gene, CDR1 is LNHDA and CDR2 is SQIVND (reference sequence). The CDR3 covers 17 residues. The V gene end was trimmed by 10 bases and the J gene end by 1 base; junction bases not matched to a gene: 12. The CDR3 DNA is TGTGCCATCCAAGCCGACAGGGGGCTTTTGAACACCGGGGAGCTGTTTTTT. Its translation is CAIQADRGLLNTGELFF.

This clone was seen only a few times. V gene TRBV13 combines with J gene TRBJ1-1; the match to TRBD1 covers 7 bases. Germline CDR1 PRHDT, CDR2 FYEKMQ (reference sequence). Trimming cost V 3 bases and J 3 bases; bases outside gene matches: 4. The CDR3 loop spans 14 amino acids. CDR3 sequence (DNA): TGTGCCAGCAGCTTCCGACAGGGTGACACTGAAGCTTTCTTT. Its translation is CASSFRQGDTEAFF.

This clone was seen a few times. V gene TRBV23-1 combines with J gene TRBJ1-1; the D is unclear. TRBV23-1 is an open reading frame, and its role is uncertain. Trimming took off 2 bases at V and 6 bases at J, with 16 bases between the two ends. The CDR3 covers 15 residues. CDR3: CASSQRPRSRAEAFF. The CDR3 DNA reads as TGCGCCAGCAGTCAAAGGCCCCGGAGCCGAGCTGAAGCTTTCTTT.

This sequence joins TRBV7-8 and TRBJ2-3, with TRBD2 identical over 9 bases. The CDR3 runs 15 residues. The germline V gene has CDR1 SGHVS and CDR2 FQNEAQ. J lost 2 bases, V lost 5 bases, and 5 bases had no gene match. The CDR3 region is CASSHLAGITDTQYF. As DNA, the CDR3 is TGTGCCAGCAGCCATCTAGCGGGGATCACAGATACGCAGTATTTT. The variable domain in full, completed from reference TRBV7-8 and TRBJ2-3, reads GAGVSQSPRYKVAKRGQDVALRCDPISGHVSLFWYQQALGQGPEFLTYFQNEAQLDKSGLPSDRFFAERPEGSVSTLKIQRTQQEDSAVYLCASSHLAGITDTQYFGPGTRLTVL.

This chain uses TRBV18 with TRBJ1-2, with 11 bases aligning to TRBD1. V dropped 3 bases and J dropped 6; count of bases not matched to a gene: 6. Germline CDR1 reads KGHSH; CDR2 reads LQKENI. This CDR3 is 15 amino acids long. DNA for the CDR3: TGTGCCAGCTCACCTTCCGGGACAGGGGGGGATGGCTACACCTTC. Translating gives CASSPSGTGGDGYTF.

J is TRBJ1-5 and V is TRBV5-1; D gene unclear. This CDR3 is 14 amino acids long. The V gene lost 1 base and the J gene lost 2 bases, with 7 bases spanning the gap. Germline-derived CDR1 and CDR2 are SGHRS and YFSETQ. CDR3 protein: CASSLLPGNQPQHF. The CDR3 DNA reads TGCGCCAGCAGCTTGTTGCCGGGCAATCAGCCCCAGCATTTT.

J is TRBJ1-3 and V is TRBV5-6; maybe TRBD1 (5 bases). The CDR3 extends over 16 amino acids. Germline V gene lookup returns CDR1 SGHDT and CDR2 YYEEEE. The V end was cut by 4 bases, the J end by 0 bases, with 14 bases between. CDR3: CASSQDNKFSGNTIYF. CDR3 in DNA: TGTGCCAGCAGCCAGGACAACAAATTCTCTGGAAACACCATATATTTT.

CDR3 loop: CASSLGSGLYNEQFF. The CDR3 DNA reads as TGCGCCAGCAGCTTGGGTAGCGGGCTCTACAATGAGCAGTTCTTC. The rearrangement joins TRBV5-1 to TRBJ2-1; 7 bases are shared with TRBD2. The CDR3 has 15 residues. J lost 3 bases, V lost 0 bases, and 3 bases had no gene match. Per the germline V gene, CDR1 is SGHRS and CDR2 is YFSETQ.

In nucleotides, the CDR3 is TGTGCCAGCAGTTCCAGGCCGGGGGCAGATACGCAGTATTTT. It codes for CASSSRPGADTQYF. The chain has TRBV6-5 and TRBJ2-3; a weak D match, TRBD2 (6 bases). CDR1 is MNHEY, CDR2 SVGAGI, per germline. V was shortened by 4 bases and J by 4 bases, with 12 bases between the two germline ends. The length of the CDR3 is 14 residues.

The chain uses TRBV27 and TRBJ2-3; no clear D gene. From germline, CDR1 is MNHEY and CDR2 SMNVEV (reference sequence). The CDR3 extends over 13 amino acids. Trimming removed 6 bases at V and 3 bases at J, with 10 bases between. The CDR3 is CASSHYDTDTQYF. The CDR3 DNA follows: TGTGCCAGCAGCCACTACGATACAGATACGCAGTATTTT.

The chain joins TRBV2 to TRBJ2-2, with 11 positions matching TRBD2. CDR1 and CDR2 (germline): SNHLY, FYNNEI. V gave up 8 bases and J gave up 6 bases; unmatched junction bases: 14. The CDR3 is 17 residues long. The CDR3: CASGAMTSGAPPGELFF. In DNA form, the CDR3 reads TGTGCCAGCGGGGCAATGACTAGCGGGGCCCCCCCCGGGGAGCTGTTTTTT. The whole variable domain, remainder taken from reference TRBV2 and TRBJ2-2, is EPEVTQTPSHQVTQMGQEVILRCVPISNHLYFYWYRQILGQKVEFLVSFYNNEISEKSEIFDDQFSVERPDGSNFTLKIRSTKLEDSAMYFCASGAMTSGAPPGELFFGEGSRLTVL.

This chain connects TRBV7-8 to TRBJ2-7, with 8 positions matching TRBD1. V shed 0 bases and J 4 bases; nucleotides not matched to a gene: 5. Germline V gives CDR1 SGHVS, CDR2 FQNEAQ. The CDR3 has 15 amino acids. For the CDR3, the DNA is TGTGCCAGCAGCTTAGCGGGGACAGGACCTTACGAGCAGTACTTC. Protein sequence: CASSLAGTGPYEQYF.